This T cell receptor (beta chain) was identified during a study of shared clonotypes between healthy human individuals. V lost 5 bases to trimming and J lost 11 bases; unmatched junction nucleotides: 12. This CDR3 contains 14 residues. Per germline, CDR1 MDHEN and CDR2 SYDVKM. The study drew its donors from healthy HIV-negative adults without recent acute infections or vaccinations. A CD45RA-negative memory subset and a CD45RA+ naive subset were separated from the CD4+ cells. Comment on this clone: What it binds is unknown.

The study, taken as a whole, reports: About 5% was the fraction of naive CD4 clonotypes found shared across several donors.

Original data processing: From ImmunoSEQ came sequences covering only the junction and carrying no quality scores, so filtering differed. Sequenced by immunoSEQ multiplex PCR; TCRdb stores in-frame clones only, minus some. D and trimming were read from the DNA, whereas the V and J calls and clone size are those reported in that table. The sample includes more than 850,000 clones, 70% to 80% seen only once; the top ten take more than 0.5%. The rearrangement uses TRBV28 and TRBJ1-5; 7 bases are a match to TRBD1. Sample: memory CD4+ T cells from PBMCs. Subset of the sample: CD45RA-negative fraction. The receptor comes from a man aged 18 to 29 in good health. Some clones in this sample may be carry-over from other donors' samples. This chain's CDR3 is CASSLRQGAGAQHF. The DNA for the CDR3 is TGTGCCAGCAGTCTTCGACAGGGAGCCGGGGCCCAGCATTTT. The full variable domain, rest sourced from reference TRBV28 and TRBJ1-5, is DVKVTQSSRYLVKRTGEKVFLECVQDMDHENMFWYRQDPGLGLRLIYFSYDVKMKEKGDIPEGYSVSREKKERFSLILESASTNQTSMYLCASSLRQGAGAQHFGDGTRLSIL.